This T cell receptor beta chain was documented in a study of T cell responses to AZD1222 COVID-19 vaccine. Study results and caveats: Spike-specific TCR breadth and depth grew following two AZD1222 doses. Clonal diversity may have been underestimated in mostly white British donors. Reportedly, nearly half the spike-specific TCRs target unmutated variant regions.

Per the germline V gene, CDR1 is MNHEY and CDR2 is SVGAGI. The CDR3 is made up of 12 amino acids. V lost 7 bases, J lost 7 bases, and 4 bases stayed unmatched. Clones were sequenced by immunoSEQ multiplex PCR, and TCRdb holds only the in-frame ones, with some missing. The repertoire has 110,000 to 150,000 clones, approximately 91% of them found once; the top ten carry around 2.1%. Concerning this clone: Its antigen is currently unknown.

The material was peripheral blood, obtained 28 days after the second AZD1222 dose. The sequence derives from an adult who received the AZD1222 COVID-19 vaccine. The chain uses TRBV6-5 and TRBJ2-1, with 7 nucleotides matching TRBD1. This chain's CDR3 is CASISRGNEQFF. The CDR3 coding sequence is TGTGCCAGCATTAGCAGGGGGAATGAGCAGTTCTTC.